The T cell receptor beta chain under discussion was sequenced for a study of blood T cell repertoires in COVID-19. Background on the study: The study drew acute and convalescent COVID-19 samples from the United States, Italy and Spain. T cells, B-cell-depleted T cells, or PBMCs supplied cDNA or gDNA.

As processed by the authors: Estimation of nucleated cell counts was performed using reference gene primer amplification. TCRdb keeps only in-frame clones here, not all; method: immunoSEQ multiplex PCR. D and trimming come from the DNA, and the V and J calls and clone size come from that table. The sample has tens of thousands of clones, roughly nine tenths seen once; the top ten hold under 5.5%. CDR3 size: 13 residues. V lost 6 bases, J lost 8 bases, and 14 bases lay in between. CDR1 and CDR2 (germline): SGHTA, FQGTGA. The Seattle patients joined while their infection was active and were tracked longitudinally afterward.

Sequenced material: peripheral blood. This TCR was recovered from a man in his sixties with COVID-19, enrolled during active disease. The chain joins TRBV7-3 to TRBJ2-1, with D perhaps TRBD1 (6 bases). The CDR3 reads CASSWSGVDEQFF. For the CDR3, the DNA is TGTGCCAGCAGTTGGTCAGGGGTGGATGAGCAGTTCTTC.